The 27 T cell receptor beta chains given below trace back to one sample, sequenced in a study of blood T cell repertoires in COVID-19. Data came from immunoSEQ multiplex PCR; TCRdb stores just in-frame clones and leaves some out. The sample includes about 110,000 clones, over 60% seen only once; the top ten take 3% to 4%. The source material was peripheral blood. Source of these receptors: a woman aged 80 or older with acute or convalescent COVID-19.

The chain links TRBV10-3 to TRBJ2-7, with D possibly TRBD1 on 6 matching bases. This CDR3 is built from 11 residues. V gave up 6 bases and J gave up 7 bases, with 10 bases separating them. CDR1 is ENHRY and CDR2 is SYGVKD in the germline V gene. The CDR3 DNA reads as TGTGCCATCAGCGTTACAGGGGAGCAGTACTTC. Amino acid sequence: CAISVTGEQYF.

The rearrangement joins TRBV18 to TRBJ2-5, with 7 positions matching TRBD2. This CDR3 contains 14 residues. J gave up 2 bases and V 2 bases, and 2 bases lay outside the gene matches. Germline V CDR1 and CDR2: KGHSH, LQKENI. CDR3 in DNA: TGTGCCAGCTCACCATGGGAGGGACAAGAGACCCAGTACTTC. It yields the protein CASSPWEGQETQYF.

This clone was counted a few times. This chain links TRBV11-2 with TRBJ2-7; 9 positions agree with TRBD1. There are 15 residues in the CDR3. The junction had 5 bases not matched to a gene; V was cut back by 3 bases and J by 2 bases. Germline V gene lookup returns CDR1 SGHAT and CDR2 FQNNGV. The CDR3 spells CASSLAGTGTYEQYF. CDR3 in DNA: TGTGCCAGCAGCTTGGCCGGGACAGGGACCTACGAGCAGTACTTC.

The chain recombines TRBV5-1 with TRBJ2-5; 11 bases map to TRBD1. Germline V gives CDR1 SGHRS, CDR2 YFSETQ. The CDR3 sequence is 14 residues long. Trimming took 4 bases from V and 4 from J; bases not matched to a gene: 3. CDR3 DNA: TGCGCCAGCAGCACGGGACAGGGGGGAGAGACCCAGTACTTC. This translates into CASSTGQGGETQYF.

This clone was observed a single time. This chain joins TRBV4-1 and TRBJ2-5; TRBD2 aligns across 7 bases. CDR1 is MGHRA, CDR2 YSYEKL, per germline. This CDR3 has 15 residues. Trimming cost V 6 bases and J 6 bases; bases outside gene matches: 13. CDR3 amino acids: CASSPLITSAQTQYF. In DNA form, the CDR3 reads TGCGCCAGCAGTCCCTTGATAACTAGCGCGCAGACCCAGTACTTC.

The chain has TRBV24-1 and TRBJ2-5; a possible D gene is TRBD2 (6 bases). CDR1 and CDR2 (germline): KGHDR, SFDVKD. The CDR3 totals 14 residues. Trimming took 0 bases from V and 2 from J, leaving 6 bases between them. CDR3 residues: CATSDLGGQETQYF. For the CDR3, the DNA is TGTGCCACCAGTGATTTGGGGGGGCAAGAGACCCAGTACTTC.

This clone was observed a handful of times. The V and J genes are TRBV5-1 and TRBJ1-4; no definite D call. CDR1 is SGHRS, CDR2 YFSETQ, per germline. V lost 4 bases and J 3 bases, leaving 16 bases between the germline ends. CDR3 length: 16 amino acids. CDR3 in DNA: TGCGCCAGCAGCGAGGGTACACCATGGGCTAATGAAAAACTGTTTTTT. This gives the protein CASSEGTPWANEKLFF.

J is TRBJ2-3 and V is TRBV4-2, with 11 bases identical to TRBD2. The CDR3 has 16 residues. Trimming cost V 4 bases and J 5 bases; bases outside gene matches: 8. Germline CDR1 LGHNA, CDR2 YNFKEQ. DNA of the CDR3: TGTGCCAGCAGCCTTCGACTAGCGGGATTGGGAGATACGCAGTATTTT. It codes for CASSLRLAGLGDTQYF.

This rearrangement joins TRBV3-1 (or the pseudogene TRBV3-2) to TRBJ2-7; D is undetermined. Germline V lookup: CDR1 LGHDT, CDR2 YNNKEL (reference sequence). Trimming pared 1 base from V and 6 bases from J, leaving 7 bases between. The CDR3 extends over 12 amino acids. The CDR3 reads CASSQGSFEQYF. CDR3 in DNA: TGTGCCAGCAGCCAAGGCAGTTTCGAGCAGTACTTC.

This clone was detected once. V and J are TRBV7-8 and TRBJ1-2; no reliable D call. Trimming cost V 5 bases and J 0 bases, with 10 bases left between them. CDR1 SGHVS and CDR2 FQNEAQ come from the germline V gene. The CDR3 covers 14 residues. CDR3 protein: CASSAAETNYGYTF. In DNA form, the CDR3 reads TGTGCCAGCAGCGCGGCGGAAACTAACTATGGCTACACCTTC.

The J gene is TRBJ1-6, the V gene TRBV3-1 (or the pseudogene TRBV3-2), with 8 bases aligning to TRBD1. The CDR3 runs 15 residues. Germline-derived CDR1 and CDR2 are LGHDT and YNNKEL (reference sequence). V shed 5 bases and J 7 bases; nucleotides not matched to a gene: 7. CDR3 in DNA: TGTGCCAGCAGCACCACGACAGGGGTGAATTCACCCCTCCACTTT. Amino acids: CASSTTTGVNSPLHF.

CDR3 in DNA: TGTGCCAGCAGCGTAGAATCGGCGGGATCGAATGAAAAACTGTTTTTT. Translated, it gives CASSVESAGSNEKLFF. J is TRBJ1-4 and V is TRBV9; no reliable D call. V lost 0 bases and J 5 bases, leaving 14 bases between the germline ends. Per the germline V gene, CDR1 is SGDLS and CDR2 is YYNGEE. This CDR3 is 16 amino acids long.

The CDR3 region is CASSLGAGWTDTQYF. As DNA, the CDR3 is TGTGCCAGCAGCTTGGGGGCAGGGTGGACAGATACGCAGTATTTT. V gene TRBV5-6 combines with J gene TRBJ2-3, with a weak D call TRBD1 (5 bases). The ends were cut back, 0 bases at V and 3 bases at J, with 11 bases in the middle. This CDR3 is 15 amino acids long. In germline, CDR1 is SGHDT, CDR2 YYEEEE.

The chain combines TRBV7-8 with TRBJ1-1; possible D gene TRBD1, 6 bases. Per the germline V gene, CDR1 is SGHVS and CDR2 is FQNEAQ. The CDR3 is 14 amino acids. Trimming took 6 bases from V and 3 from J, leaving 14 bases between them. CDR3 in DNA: TGTGCCAGCAGTATTACAGGGTTAGACACTGAAGCTTTCTTT. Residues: CASSITGLDTEAFF.

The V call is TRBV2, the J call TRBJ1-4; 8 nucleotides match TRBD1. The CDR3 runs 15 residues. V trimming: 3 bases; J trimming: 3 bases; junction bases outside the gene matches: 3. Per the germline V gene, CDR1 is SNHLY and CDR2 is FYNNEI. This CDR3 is CASSEPTGANEKLFF. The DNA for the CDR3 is TGTGCCAGCAGTGAGCCGACAGGGGCTAATGAAAAACTGTTTTTT.

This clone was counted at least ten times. CDR3 coding DNA: TGTGCCAGCAGCTTAGATGGGGAGGTCTATGGCTACACCTTC. This sequence encodes CASSLDGEVYGYTF. V usage is TRBV7-9 and J usage is TRBJ1-2; D remains ambiguous. The germline V gene has CDR1 SEHNR and CDR2 FQNEAQ (reference sequence). V gave up 1 base and J gave up 4 bases, with 10 bases separating them. The CDR3 is 14 amino acids.

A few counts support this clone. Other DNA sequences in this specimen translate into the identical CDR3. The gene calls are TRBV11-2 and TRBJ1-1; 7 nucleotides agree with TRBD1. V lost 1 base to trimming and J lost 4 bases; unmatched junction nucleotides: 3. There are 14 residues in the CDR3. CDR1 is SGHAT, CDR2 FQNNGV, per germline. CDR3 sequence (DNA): TGTGCCAGCAGCTTAGGACAGGGCTCCACTGAAGCTTTCTTT. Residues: CASSLGQGSTEAFF.

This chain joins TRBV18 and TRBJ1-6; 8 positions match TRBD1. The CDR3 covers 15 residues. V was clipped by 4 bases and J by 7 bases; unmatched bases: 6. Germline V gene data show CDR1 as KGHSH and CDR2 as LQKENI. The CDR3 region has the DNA TGTGCCAGCTCACGGACAGGGATTCTGAATTCACCCCTCCACTTT. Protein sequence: CASSRTGILNSPLHF.

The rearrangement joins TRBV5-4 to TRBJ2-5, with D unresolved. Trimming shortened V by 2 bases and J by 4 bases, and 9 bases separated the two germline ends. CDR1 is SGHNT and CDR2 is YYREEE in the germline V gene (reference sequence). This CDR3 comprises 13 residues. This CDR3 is CASSFLLGETQYF. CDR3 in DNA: TGTGCCAGCAGCTTCTTACTTGGAGAGACCCAGTACTTC.

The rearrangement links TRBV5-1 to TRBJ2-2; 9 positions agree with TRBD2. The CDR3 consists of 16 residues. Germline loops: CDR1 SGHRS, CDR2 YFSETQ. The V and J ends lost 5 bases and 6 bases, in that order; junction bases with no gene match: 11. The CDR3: CASRITRGGVAGELFF. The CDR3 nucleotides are TGCGCCAGCAGAATTACTCGCGGGGGGGTCGCCGGGGAGCTGTTTTTT.

The CDR3 is CASSRGDDAYGYTF. The CDR3 nucleotides are TGTGCCAGCAGCAGGGGGGATGATGCATATGGCTACACCTTC. The rearrangement uses TRBV6-5 and TRBJ1-2, with 7 nucleotides matching TRBD1. Germline V CDR1 and CDR2: MNHEY, SVGAGI. The CDR3 sequence is 14 residues long. With V trimmed by 6 bases and J by 5 bases, 9 bases remained unmatched.

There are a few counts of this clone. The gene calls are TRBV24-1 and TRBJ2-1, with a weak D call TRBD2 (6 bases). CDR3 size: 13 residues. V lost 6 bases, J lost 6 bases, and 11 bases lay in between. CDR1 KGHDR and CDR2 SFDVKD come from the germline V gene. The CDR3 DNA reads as TGTGCCACCAGTCGCGGGACCACCAATGAGCAGTTCTTC. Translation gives CATSRGTTNEQFF.

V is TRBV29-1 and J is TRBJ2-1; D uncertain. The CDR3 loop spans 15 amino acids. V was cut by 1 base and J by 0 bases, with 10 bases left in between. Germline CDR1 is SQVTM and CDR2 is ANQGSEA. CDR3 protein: CSVEGLDGSYNEQFF. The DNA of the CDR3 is TGCAGCGTTGAAGGGTTAGATGGCTCCTACAATGAGCAGTTCTTC.

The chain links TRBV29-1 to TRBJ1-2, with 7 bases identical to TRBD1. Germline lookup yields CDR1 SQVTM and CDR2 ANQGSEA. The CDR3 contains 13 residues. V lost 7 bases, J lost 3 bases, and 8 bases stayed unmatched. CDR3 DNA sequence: TGCAGCGCTGTAACAGGGGCCGACTATGGCTACACCTTC. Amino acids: CSAVTGADYGYTF.

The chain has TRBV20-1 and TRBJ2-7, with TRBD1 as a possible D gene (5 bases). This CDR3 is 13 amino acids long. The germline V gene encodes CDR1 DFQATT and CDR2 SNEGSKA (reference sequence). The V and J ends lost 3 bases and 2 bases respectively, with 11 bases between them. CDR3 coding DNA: TGCAGTGCTAGTCCTACAGGAACCTACGAGCAGTACTTC. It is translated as CSASPTGTYEQYF.

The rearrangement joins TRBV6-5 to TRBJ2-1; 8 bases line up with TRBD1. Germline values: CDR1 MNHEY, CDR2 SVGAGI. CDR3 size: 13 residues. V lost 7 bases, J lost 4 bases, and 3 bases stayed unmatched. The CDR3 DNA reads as TGTGCCAGCAAGGGACAGGAGTACAATGAGCAGTTCTTC. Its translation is CASKGQEYNEQFF.

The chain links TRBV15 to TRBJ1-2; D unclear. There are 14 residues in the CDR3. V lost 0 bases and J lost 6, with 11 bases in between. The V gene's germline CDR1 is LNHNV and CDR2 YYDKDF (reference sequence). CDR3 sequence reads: CATSRDGALDGYTF. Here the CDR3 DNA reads TGTGCCACCAGCAGAGACGGAGCTCTAGATGGCTACACCTTC.